The source of this T cell receptor beta chain is a study of blood T cell repertoires in COVID-19. Study-level background: Specimens from acute and convalescent COVID-19 originated in the United States, Italy and Spain.

The assay was immunoSEQ multiplex PCR, and TCRdb's table has in-frame clones only and misses some. The table has some 400,000 clones, more than 85% seen once. Germline V CDR1 and CDR2: LNHDA, SQIVND (reference sequence). The CDR3 sequence is 16 residues long. Trimming removed 7 bases from V and 0 bases from J; junction bases left unmatched: 6. The sequenced sample consisted of peripheral blood. The chain is built from TRBV19 and TRBJ2-6, with 7 bases that match TRBD1. The sequence was collected from a human donor in a cohort sampled during active COVID-19. Here the CDR3 reads CASTPGQLSGANVLTF. The CDR3 DNA reads as TGTGCCAGTACCCCGGGACAGCTCTCTGGGGCCAACGTCCTGACTTTC. Supplemented by reference TRBV19 and TRBJ2-6, the full variable domain reads DGGITQSPKYLFRKEGQNVTLSCEQNLNHDAMYWYRQDPGQGLRLIYYSQIVNDFQKGDIAEGYSVSREKKESFPLTVTSAQKNPTAFYLCASTPGQLSGANVLTFGAGSRLTVL.